The 3 T cell receptor beta chains below all came from one sample that was sequenced in a study of follicular helper T cells after annual influenza vaccination. Time point of the sample: 2015-2016 season, pre-vaccination. Profiled with immunoSEQ multiplex PCR; TCRdb holds only in-frame clones, not every one. Among about 9,200 clones listed, over 70% were seen once. Source: CXCR5+ CD38- circulating T follicular helper cells from blood, taken on the day of influenza vaccination. Documented subset: circulating Tfh, non-naive CD4+CXCR5+PD-1+ (ICOS+CD38+ or ICOS-CD38-). Receptors originate from an adult who received the influenza vaccine.

The J gene is TRBJ2-3, the V gene TRBV9; tentative D call: TRBD2 (6 bases). Germline values: CDR1 SGDLS, CDR2 YYNGEE. The V and J ends lost 4 bases and 3 bases respectively, with 15 bases between them. The CDR3 loop spans 15 amino acids. The CDR3 here is CASSRDLSSTDTQYF. The CDR3 nucleotides read TGTGCCAGCAGCCGGGACTTATCGTCTACAGATACGCAGTATTTT. Variable domain in full (rest from reference TRBV9 and TRBJ2-3): DSGVTQTPKHLITATGQRVTLRCSPRSGDLSVYWYQQSLDQGLQFLIQYYNGEERAKGNILERFSAQQFPDLHSELNLSSLELGDSALYFCASSRDLSSTDTQYFGPGTRLTVL.

The rearrangement joins TRBV29-1 to TRBJ2-1, with TRBD2 identical over 12 bases. The V segment lost 7 bases and the J segment 7 bases; nucleotides outside the gene matches: 8. Germline V gene sequence: CDR1 SQVTM, CDR2 ANQGSEA. This CDR3 has 14 amino acids. Written as DNA, the CDR3 is TGCAGCGCCTCGACTAGCGGGGGATTAAATGAGCAGTTCTTC. Translated: CSASTSGGLNEQFF.

The J gene is TRBJ2-4, the V gene TRBV10-1; 10 nucleotides align to TRBD1. The CDR3 length is 14 residues. The germline CDR1 and CDR2 sequences are WNHNN and SYGVQD (reference sequence). The ends lost 2 bases at V and 5 bases at J; junction bases unmatched: 0. CDR3 loop: CASSEGQGENIQYF. CDR3 in DNA: TGCGCCAGCAGTGAGGGACAGGGGGAAAACATTCAGTACTTC.